This T cell receptor beta chain appears in the sequencing data of a study of cytomegalovirus exposure and HLA in healthy donors. Whole-study context: Membership in the Caucasian-associated ancestry cluster was found for around 81% of approximately 430 genotyped donors.

This PCR relied on a set of 60 Vbeta primers and 13 Jbeta primers. The protocol was immunoSEQ multiplex PCR, while the TCRdb copy is restricted to in-frame clones and leaves out a portion. The table records 90,000 or so clones, nearly 80% of them present only once. In its sample, this clone was seen once. Germline trimming cut 8 bases from V and 3 bases from J; bases unmatched to any gene: 4. The CDR3 is made up of 14 amino acids. Looked up from germline, CDR1 is SEHNR and CDR2 is FQNEAQ (reference sequence). The chain is built from TRBV7-9 and TRBJ2-3, with TRBD2 matching over 11 bases. The receptor was derived from a woman aged 50 to 60 in good health and CMV-seropositive. Sequencing used PBMCs. The CDR3 reads CASGIAGGTDTQYF. The CDR3 DNA reads as TGTGCCAGCGGAATAGCGGGGGGGACAGATACGCAGTATTTT.